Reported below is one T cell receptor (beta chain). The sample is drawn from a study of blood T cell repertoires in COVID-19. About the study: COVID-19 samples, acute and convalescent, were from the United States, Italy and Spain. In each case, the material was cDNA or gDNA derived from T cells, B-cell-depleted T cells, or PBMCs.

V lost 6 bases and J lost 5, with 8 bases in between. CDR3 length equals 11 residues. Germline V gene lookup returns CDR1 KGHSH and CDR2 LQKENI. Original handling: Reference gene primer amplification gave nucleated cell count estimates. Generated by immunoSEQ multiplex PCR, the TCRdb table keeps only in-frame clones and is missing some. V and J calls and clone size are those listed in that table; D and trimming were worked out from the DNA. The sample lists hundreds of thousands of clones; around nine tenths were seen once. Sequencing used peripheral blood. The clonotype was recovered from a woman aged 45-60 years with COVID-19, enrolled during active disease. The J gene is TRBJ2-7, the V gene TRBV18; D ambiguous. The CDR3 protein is CASSARDEQYF. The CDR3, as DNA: TGTGCCAGCTCGGCCCGGGACGAGCAGTACTTC.